This entry is about one T cell receptor beta chain. The record originates from a study of blood T cell repertoires in COVID-19. On the study more broadly: Italy, Spain and the United States were the sources of the convalescent and acute COVID-19 samples. PBMCs, B-cell-depleted T cells, or T cells were the source of the cDNA or gDNA that made up the material.

With 6 bases clipped from V and 1 base from J, the junction kept 8 bases outside the gene matches. CDR3 size: 14 residues. Germline V lookup: CDR1 SQVTM, CDR2 ANQGSEA. As processed by the authors: Estimation of nucleated cell counts relied on the amplification of reference gene primers. Assay: immunoSEQ multiplex PCR; the TCRdb copy retains only in-frame clones and omits some. V and J calls and clone size are those listed in that table; D and trimming were worked out from the DNA. The sample has 110,000 or so clones; more than 80% are singletons. This chain connects TRBV29-1 to TRBJ1-1; 7 bases align to TRBD1. The clonotype was recovered from a woman aged 45-65 years with acute or convalescent COVID-19. The sample was peripheral blood. The CDR3 loop is CSVTRDRSNTEAFF. DNA for the CDR3: TGCAGCGTCACCCGGGACAGATCGAACACTGAAGCTTTCTTT.